The source of this T cell receptor beta chain is a study of T-cell reconstitution after alpha-beta-depleted transplantation in children (dated by TCRdb to 2016 to 2017). The study in broad terms: T-cell immune reconstitution after TCRalphabeta/CD19-depleted allogeneic hematopoietic cell transplantation in children was quantitatively tracked in the study by means of TCR repertoire profiling.

What the authors observed across the whole study: In some patients, the high TCRbeta diversity seen at day 60 was put down to recipient T cells and intrathymic progenitors that had survived conditioning. Over the following months the frequencies of hyperexpanded clones went down, and after one year T-cell counts and TCRbeta diversity were mostly credited to newly produced T cells. The apparently early alphabetaT-cell count recovery about two months after transplant was reportedly dependent on only several hundred rapidly expanded clones derived from non-depleted graft cells.

Regarding this clonotype: Its antigen is currently not known. At one boundary the junction diverges from the germline segment, which might be a read error.

Library prep was done by PCR. The sequencing machine was an Illumina HiSeq 2500. To normalize quantification of the TCRbeta repertoire, the TCR libraries were built with molecular barcoding that relied on unique molecular identifiers. TCRdb itself trimmed the public reads at Q25 with fastp, ran MiXCR and retained productive beta chains. Under each unique CDR3 protein, matching rows form one entry showing the most common genes and DNA. The sample table shows approximately 170,000 distinct CDR3 sequences, and 11% are seen once. Of the sample, roughly an eighth falls within the top ten clones. The meaning of the sample's treatment or condition label: allogeneic hematopoietic cell transplantation with graft depleted of TCRalphabeta T cells and CD19 B cells. Transplant recipients were children who received TCRalphabeta/CD19-depleted allogeneic hematopoietic cell grafts. Based on the germline V gene, the CDR1 and CDR2 sequences are SGHRS and YFSETQ. From cysteine to phenylalanine, the CDR3 is 12 amino acids long. The only DNA kept is the CDR3, 36 bases in frame from the first base.

Sequencing was performed on PBMCs, taken before TCRalphabeta/CD19-depleted stem cell transplant. The receptor was isolated from a boy younger than 10 with acute myeloid leukemia, due to receive a stem cell transplant. The chain is encoded by TRBV5-1 joined to TRBJ2-7; the D gene cannot be resolved reliably. The CDR3 loop reads CAGSLGSYEQYF. The DNA reads as follows: TGCGCCGGCAGTCTGGGCTCCTACGAGCAGTACTTC.